This T cell receptor (beta chain) was sequenced during a study of technical replicates of blood from several donors. This CDR3 spans 14 amino acids. Germline CDR1 SGDLS, CDR2 YYNGEE. V gave up 4 bases and J gave up 5 bases, with 16 bases separating them. Clones were sequenced by immunoSEQ multiplex PCR, and TCRdb holds only the in-frame ones, with some missing. The sample yields 65,000 to 85,000 clones, 95% to 98% seen once. The sequence was obtained from a human donor in good health. The sequencing input was T cells isolated from PBMCs. The chain has TRBV9 and TRBJ2-7; D is undetermined. The CDR3 region has the DNA TGTGCCAGCAGCCCATACGCCCTACCCCACGAGCAGTACTTC. This sequence encodes CASSPYALPHEQYF.